These 18 T cell receptor beta chains were all obtained from the same sample, sequenced in a study of blood T cell repertoires in COVID-19 (dated by TCRdb to the early 2020s). Libraries were prepared through the immunoSEQ multiplex PCR assay. TCRdb took over this immuneACCESS table, retaining in-frame rearrangements with V and J assigned. Such tables are incomplete; in checked studies, under half of the missing clones stem from an unresolved V gene, and the remainder is unexplained. The sample data list around 190,000 clones, and around 89% of these were observed just once. 1.5% to 2% of the sample lies in the top ten. The sample comprised peripheral blood. The receptor set was obtained from a young man who had recovered from COVID-19.

The rearrangement joins TRBV4-1 to TRBJ2-1; 7 bases are shared with TRBD1. V was clipped by 5 bases and J by 12 bases; unmatched bases: 10. CDR1 is MGHRA and CDR2 is YSYEKL in the germline V gene. This CDR3 region has 13 residues. The CDR3, as DNA: TGCGCCAGCAGCGAAGGGGGCCAGGGCCTGCAGTTCTTC. Protein product: CASSEGGQGLQFF.

This clone appeared a few times. The chain has TRBV27 and TRBJ2-1; a weak D match, TRBD1 (5 bases). Trimming pared 7 bases from V and 2 bases from J, leaving 15 bases between. Germline V gene sequence: CDR1 MNHEY, CDR2 SMNVEV (reference sequence). The CDR3 contains 15 residues. DNA of the CDR3: TGTGCCAGCACCAGCTCAATGGGGCCCTACAATGAGCAGTTCTTC. Amino acids: CASTSSMGPYNEQFF.

This clone is a singleton in its sample. V usage is TRBV6-1 and J usage is TRBJ1-3, with D perhaps TRBD1 (6 bases). This CDR3 spans 16 amino acids. V lost 2 bases to trimming and J lost 3 bases, with 14 bases between them. Germline V CDR1 and CDR2: MNHNS, SASEGT. CDR3 coding DNA: TGTGCCAGCAGTGAAAGGGGGGGGGCGCTTGGAAACACCATATATTTT. This sequence encodes CASSERGGALGNTIYF.

The rearrangement uses TRBV7-2 and TRBJ2-3, with 9 nucleotides matching TRBD2. From germline, CDR1 is SGHTA and CDR2 FQGNSA. CDR3 length equals 14 residues. V shed 4 bases and J 4 bases; nucleotides not matched to a gene: 3. This CDR3 reads CASSYSSGADTQYF. The CDR3 nucleotides read TGTGCCAGCAGCTACTCTAGCGGGGCAGATACGCAGTATTTT.

This rearrangement joins TRBV30 to TRBJ2-5; 10 bases line up with TRBD1. Per germline, CDR1 GTSNPN and CDR2 SVGIG (reference sequence). The CDR3 is made up of 15 amino acids. V dropped 2 bases and J dropped 4; count of bases not matched to a gene: 7. CDR3 loop: CAWSSEDRGSETQYF. DNA for the CDR3: TGTGCCTGGAGTTCCGAGGACAGGGGGTCAGAGACCCAGTACTTC. The entire variable domain, with the rest obtained from reference TRBV30 and TRBJ2-5, is as follows: SQTIHQWPATLVQPVGSPLSLECTVEGTSNPNLYWYRQAAGRGLQLLFYSVGIGQISSEVPQNLSASRPQDRQFILSSKKLLLSDSGFYLCAWSSEDRGSETQYFGPGTRLLVL.

This chain connects TRBV28 to TRBJ1-5; 8 bases match TRBD1. The CDR3 has 13 residues. V dropped 7 bases and J dropped 2; count of bases not matched to a gene: 1. Germline V gives CDR1 MDHEN, CDR2 SYDVKM. The CDR3 coding sequence is TGTGCCAGCACGGACAGGGGCAATCAGCCCCAGCATTTT. Amino acids: CASTDRGNQPQHF.

This CDR3 is CASSEPLGKGGYNEQFF. The CDR3 DNA reads TGTGCCAGCAGTGAGCCGCTTGGAAAAGGGGGATACAATGAGCAGTTCTTC. This chain links TRBV25-1 with TRBJ2-1; possible D gene TRBD1, 6 bases. The CDR3 covers 17 residues. The germline gives CDR1 MGHDK, CDR2 SYGVNS. Trimming removed 3 bases from V and 4 bases from J, with 19 bases in between.

V gene TRBV27 combines with J gene TRBJ1-2; 9 bases match TRBD1. V lost 5 bases to trimming and J lost 4 bases; unmatched junction nucleotides: 8. CDR1 MNHEY and CDR2 SMNVEV come from the germline V gene (reference sequence). This CDR3 has 15 residues. CDR3 sequence (DNA): TGTGCCAGCAGTAGACTAACAGGGGGCTTCTATGGCTACACCTTC. This encodes CASSRLTGGFYGYTF.

This clone was counted a single time. The CDR3 here is CASSAYRGSTDTQYF. Here the CDR3 DNA reads TGCGCCAGCAGCGCTTACAGGGGATCGACAGATACGCAGTATTTT. The chain links TRBV5-1 to TRBJ2-3, with 7 nucleotides matching TRBD1. The germline V gene encodes CDR1 SGHRS and CDR2 YFSETQ. CDR3 length equals 15 residues. The V and J ends lost 4 bases and 3 bases, in that order; junction bases with no gene match: 8. Combining the CDR3 with reference TRBV5-1 and TRBJ2-3 gives the whole variable domain KAGVTQTPRYLIKTRGQQVTLSCSPISGHRSVSWYQQTPGQGLQFLFEYFSETQRNKGNFPGRFSGRQFSNSRSEMNVSTLELGDSALYLCASSAYRGSTDTQYFGPGTRLTVL.

The rearrangement links TRBV9 to TRBJ2-1, with 8 bases identical to TRBD2. The CDR3 contains 16 residues. V trimming: 0 bases; J trimming: 4 bases; junction bases outside the gene matches: 6. Germline CDR1 and CDR2: SGDLS and YYNGEE. The CDR3 sequence: CASSVAGGLGYNEQFF. CDR3 nucleotides: TGTGCCAGCAGCGTAGCGGGGGGGCTGGGATACAATGAGCAGTTCTTC.

The chain couples TRBV20-1 to TRBJ2-1, with D tentatively TRBD2 (6 bases). Germline CDR1 and CDR2: DFQATT and SNEGSKA (reference sequence). Trimming shortened V by 3 bases and J by 1 base, and 13 bases separated the two germline ends. This CDR3 has 15 amino acids. CDR3 region: CSASPTSGSYNEQFF. CDR3 in DNA: TGCAGTGCTAGTCCGACTAGTGGGTCCTACAATGAGCAGTTCTTC.

The chain couples TRBV10-2 to TRBJ2-7, with a weak D call TRBD1 (6 bases). This CDR3 has 14 residues. Germline lookup yields CDR1 WSHSY and CDR2 SAAADI. Between the trimmed V and J ends, which lost 3 bases and 0 bases, there was a span of 9 bases. CDR3 nucleotides: TGCGCCAGCAGTGACCAGGGGTCCTCCTACGAGCAGTACTTC. Translating it yields CASSDQGSSYEQYF.

The V call is TRBV24-1, the J call TRBJ2-3; 7 bases are a match to TRBD2. The CDR3 totals 13 residues. The V and J ends lost 10 bases and 2 bases, in that order; junction bases with no gene match: 5. Germline V gene data show CDR1 as KGHDR and CDR2 as SFDVKD. CDR3 nucleotide sequence: TGTGCCACTTCGGCGGGAGACACAGATACGCAGTATTTT. Protein product: CATSAGDTDTQYF.

The V gene is TRBV27, the J gene TRBJ2-7, with D unresolved. Germline CDR1 and CDR2: MNHEY and SMNVEV (reference sequence). The length of the CDR3 is 16 residues. Between the trimmed V and J ends, which lost 2 bases and 2 bases, there was a span of 16 bases. The CDR3 sequence is CASSLSSASSAYEQYF. Here the CDR3 DNA reads TGTGCCAGCAGTTTAAGCTCGGCTTCAAGCGCCTACGAGCAGTACTTC.

The gene calls are TRBV9 and TRBJ2-5, with D perhaps TRBD2 (5 bases). The CDR3 extends over 15 amino acids. V dropped 2 bases and J dropped 3 bases, with 14 bases sitting between them. Germline CDR1 SGDLS, CDR2 YYNGEE. The chain's CDR3 is CASSVVGGAKETQYF. DNA for the CDR3: TGTGCCAGCAGCGTTGTTGGAGGAGCCAAAGAGACCCAGTACTTC.

The chain carries TRBV14 and TRBJ2-7, with a possible D match to TRBD2 (5 bases). V was clipped by 1 base and J by 2 bases, with 18 bases between them. From germline, CDR1 is SGHDN and CDR2 FVKESK. The CDR3 contains 17 residues. DNA for the CDR3: TGTGCCAGCAGCCAAGTCGCGGGCCTTCAGCCCGCCTACGAGCAGTACTTC. Translation: CASSQVAGLQPAYEQYF.

The V call is TRBV4-3, the J call TRBJ2-7; 11 bases are a match to TRBD1. The germline gives CDR1 LGHNA, CDR2 YSLEER. With 4 bases clipped from V and 4 bases from J, the junction kept 9 bases outside the gene matches. The CDR3 sequence is 16 residues long. The CDR3 DNA is TGCGCCAGCAGCCTCCGGGACAGGGGGAATTATTACGAGCAGTACTTC. Its translation: CASSLRDRGNYYEQYF.

The CDR3 DNA reads as TGCGCCAGCAGCGTACGGACTCAAACCTACGAGCAGTACTTC. This codes for CASSVRTQTYEQYF. The rearrangement uses TRBV4-1 and TRBJ2-7; maybe TRBD2 (5 bases). Looked up from germline, CDR1 is MGHRA and CDR2 is YSYEKL. Trimming took 5 bases from V and 2 from J, leaving 13 bases between them. This CDR3 is 14 amino acids long.